This record looks at one TCR beta chain sequence and its context. Its specificity is not known. CDR1 is SGHNT and CDR2 is YENEEA in the germline V gene. The CDR3 totals 18 residues. Trimming at V came to 2 bases and at J to 4 bases, leaving 11 bases not matched to a gene. This entry comes from a study of radiation and T cells in renal cell carcinoma. The study's findings and limits: From baseline, blood top tumor clonotypes peaked at 2 weeks post-radiation.

Time point given: blood 2 weeks post-SBRT. Treatment denoted: 15 Gy SBRT to primary tumor, nephrectomy 4 weeks later. Profiled with immunoSEQ multiplex PCR; TCRdb holds only in-frame clones, not every one. Of more than 150,000 clones in the sample, around 90% were seen once. The receptor's source is a woman between 45 and 65 years old with renal cell carcinoma. The sample was blood, taken from a patient whose treatment included radiotherapy and nephrectomy. V gene TRBV11-3 combines with J gene TRBJ2-2; TRBD1 agrees at 9 bases. DNA of the CDR3: TGTGCCAGCAGCTTACCCAAGGGGACAGGGAATTCCACCGGGGAGCTGTTTTTT. Encoded protein: CASSLPKGTGNSTGELFF.